This T cell receptor (beta chain) appears in the sequencing data of a study of Graves' ophthalmopathy and Graves' hyperthyroidism (dated by TCRdb to the late 2010s). Concerning the study at large: Peripheral blood was collected before any treatment was given, at the time of initial diagnosis. Following sampling, methimazole starting at 30 mg daily was administered to hyperthyroidism patients, and high-dose intravenous methylprednisolone was administered to ophthalmopathy patients. In total, around 130 blood samples were TCR-sequenced: 43 ophthalmopathy, some 75 hyperthyroidism and about 17 hyperthyroidism-to-ophthalmopathy patients. To tell Graves' ophthalmopathy apart from Graves' hyperthyroidism, and to predict which patients would progress to ophthalmopathy, the study relied on TCR beta repertoire signatures. The 75 to 100 discovery patients were randomly split 7:3 into training and test sets. T-cell repertoires of thyroid tissue and blood were compared in over 5 hyperthyroidism patients. The independent validation cohort included 18 to 20 hyperthyroidism patients plus 17 patients who later progressed from hyperthyroidism to ophthalmopathy. A discovery set of 100 patients (more than 40 ophthalmopathy, 57 stable hyperthyroidism) was enrolled to explore V-J signatures distinguishing ophthalmopathy from hyperthyroidism.

To note about this clonotype: No cognate antigen has been identified for it. No quality values exist for individual bases; no much larger clone is one base distant.

General findings and caveats noted by the study authors: Most expanded thyroid clonotypes with frequency above 0.001 were also detected in blood, suggesting blood repertoires may reflect the thyroid immune response. In cross-validation, the 13-signature model distinguished ophthalmopathy from stable hyperthyroidism with less than 90% sensitivity and 81.08% specificity, while in the test set the corresponding values were about 80% and 75%. Sample size was not statistically predetermined, and group allocation was not concealed from the investigators. In validation, the model predicted ophthalmopathy progression with nearly 71% sensitivity and about 73% specificity; about a dozen predicted patients were CT-confirmed with GO in a median of around 6 months.

For repertoire sequencing, TCR beta CDR3 regions were amplified from RNA transcripts. The first round of RT-PCR was done with HTBI primers and the Qiagen OneStep RT-PCR kit, and was followed by a second round of multiplex PCR, then size selection and purification. The libraries underwent paired-end sequencing with 100 bp reads on an Illumina HiSeq2000. Per the authors' processing: SOAPnuke was used for read processing, and reads with adapters, uncalled bases, a mean Phred below 15, or no exact constant-primer or identifier match were discarded. COPE v1.2.5 was used to merge high-quality paired reads. Each unique nucleotide sequence was treated as a clonotype, and MiTCR v1.1 was used to align the clonotypes to the IMGT TRB V, D and J references. Only V-J combinations with frequency above 0.0001 were analysed, covering 99% to 99.2% of repertoires. A TCR clonal expansion and chaos score per V-J combination was defined as the ratio of F50 clonal expansion to chaos observed in the TCRdist matrix. Features were reduced by Welch's t-statistics and random forest to 10 to 15 V-J combinations, which fed a naive Bayes classifier. The similarity between thyroid and blood repertoires was quantified using the Morisita-Horn index. TCRdb reprocessed the public reads (quality trimming at Q25 with fastp, clone calling with MiXCR) and kept in-frame beta chains. Rows matching on CDR3 protein sequence are summarized as one entry with the most common DNA and genes. These V and J calls rely on TCRdb rather than the paper's analysis. In this sample the table shows roughly 610,000 distinct CDR3 sequences, about 24% of which occur a single time. The ten most abundant clones make up 7.1% of the sample.

Hyperthyroidism was considered stable if no progression to ophthalmopathy occurred within 18 months of follow-up. Hyperthyroidism patients were newly diagnosed, with disease duration under 2 months, and aged 18 to 65 years. Patients with other autoimmune diseases, uncontrolled infections, pregnancy or lactation were excluded. Clinical symptoms, serum thyroxine, TRAb, thyroid ultrasound and orbital computed tomography were used for diagnosis. Using Ficoll-Paque density gradient centrifugation, PBMCs were isolated from 10 ml of fresh peripheral blood. Total RNA was extracted using Trizol reagent, and RNA quality was checked on an Agilent 2100 Bioanalyzer. Inclusive of the bounding cysteine and phenylalanine, the CDR3 is 15 residues long. Only the CDR3 part of the read is kept: 45 bases, read in frame from the first base. Germline trimming amounts to 4 bases on V and 4 bases on J, with 7 as the count of junction bases outside the gene matches. Looking up the germline V gene yields CDR1 MNHNS and CDR2 SASEGT.

The receptor comes from a woman between 18 and 29 years old with stable Graves' hyperthyroidism. Some clones in this sample may be carry-over from other donors' samples. Donor details come from another sample of the same person, matched by shared clones. The chain couples TRBV6-1 to TRBJ2-7; 10 junctional bases match TRBD1. The sequenced sample was peripheral blood. The CDR3 region: CASSALRQGAYEQYF. The DNA reads as follows: TGTGCCAGCAGTGCCTTAAGACAGGGGGCTTACGAGCAGTACTTC.